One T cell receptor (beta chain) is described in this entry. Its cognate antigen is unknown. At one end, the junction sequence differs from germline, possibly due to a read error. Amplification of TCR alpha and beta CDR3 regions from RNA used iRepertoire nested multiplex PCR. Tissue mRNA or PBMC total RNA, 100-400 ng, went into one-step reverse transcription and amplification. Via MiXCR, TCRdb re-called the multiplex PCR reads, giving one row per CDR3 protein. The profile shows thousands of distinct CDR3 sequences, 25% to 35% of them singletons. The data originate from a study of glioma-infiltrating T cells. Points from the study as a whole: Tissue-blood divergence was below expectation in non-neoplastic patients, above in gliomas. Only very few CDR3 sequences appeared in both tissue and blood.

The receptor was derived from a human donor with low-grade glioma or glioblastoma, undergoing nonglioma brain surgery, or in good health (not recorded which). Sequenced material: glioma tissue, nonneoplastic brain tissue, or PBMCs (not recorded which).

CDR3 nucleotides: TGTGCCAGCGGCGCTCTGAACGAGCAGTATTTC. Amino acid sequence: CASGALNEQYF. V is TRBV7-2 and J is TRBJ2-7, with D uncertain. Germline V CDR1 and CDR2: SGHTA, FQGNSA. This CDR3 comprises 11 residues.